A single sample is the source of the 22 T cell receptor beta chains below, sequenced in a study of response to subunit inactivated influenza vaccine. TCRdb re-called the RT-PCR reads with MiXCR, one entry per CDR3 protein. The sample carries about 520,000 distinct CDR3 sequences, about a tenth recorded once. The sample here was PBMCs from blood, taken roughly 48 days after vaccination. The origin of the receptors is a man aged 50 or older who received an inactivated influenza vaccine.

This chain connects TRBV5-1 to TRBJ2-5; D gene ambiguous. V was shortened by 0 bases and J by 5 bases, with 11 bases between the two germline ends. There are 14 residues in the CDR3. Germline loops: CDR1 SGHRS, CDR2 YFSETQ. The CDR3 DNA sequence: TGCGCCAGCAGCTTGGGGTCAGCTGGCGAGACCCAGTACTTC. Its protein product is CASSLGSAGETQYF.

In this sample, this clonotype turned up a few times. The chain couples TRBV12-3 or TRBV12-4 to TRBJ2-5; no firm D call. The CDR3 is 14 residues long. V lost 2 bases to trimming and J lost 1 base, with 8 bases between them. CDR3 loop: CASSLLAVQETQYF. The CDR3 DNA reads as TGTGCCAGCAGTTTACTGGCGGTCCAAGAGACCCAGTACTTC.

This clonotype showed up many times. The CDR3 region has the DNA TGCGCCAGCAGCTTCGGGGCAGACCTCCGAGGGATGAACACTGAAGCTTTCTTT. It encodes CASSFGADLRGMNTEAFF. The chain recombines TRBV5-1 with TRBJ1-1; tentatively, D is TRBD1 (5 bases). V was trimmed by 2 bases and J by 0 bases, leaving 20 bases between them. Germline values: CDR1 SGHRS, CDR2 YFSETQ. The CDR3 covers 18 residues.

In this sample, this clonotype turned up many times. The rearrangement joins TRBV6-5 to TRBJ2-7, with D tentatively TRBD1 (5 bases). V was pared by 0 bases and J by 3 bases, with 6 bases between. CDR3 length: 13 amino acids. The germline V gene has CDR1 MNHEY and CDR2 SVGAGI. The CDR3, as DNA: TGTGCCAGCAGTTACTCGACAGACTACGAGCAGTACTTC. This encodes CASSYSTDYEQYF.

This clonotype was recorded a few times. The chain has TRBV20-1 and TRBJ2-7; TRBD2 matches 8 bases. J gave up 5 bases and V 6 bases, and 12 bases lay outside the gene matches. Germline CDR1 is DFQATT and CDR2 is SNEGSKA (reference sequence). This CDR3 spans 14 amino acids. CDR3 loop: CSATLFGRAHEQYF. In DNA, the CDR3 is TGCAGTGCCACCCTTTTCGGGAGGGCACACGAGCAGTACTTC.

Concerning this clonotype itself: This may stem from a read error, because a much larger clone lies one nucleotide away. The chain has TRBV29-1 and TRBJ2-1, with D tentatively TRBD2 (5 bases). V dropped 3 bases and J dropped 0 bases, with 12 bases sitting between them. CDR1 is SQVTM and CDR2 is ANQGSEA in the germline V gene. The CDR3 runs 15 residues. The CDR3 nucleotides read TGCAGCGTTGATTGGAGGACGAGCTCCTACAATGAGCAGTTCTTC. Translating it yields CSVDWRTSSYNEQFF.

This clonotype was recorded at least ten times. The chain employs TRBV11-2 and TRBJ2-1; the D gene is possibly TRBD2 (5 bases). The CDR3 extends over 15 amino acids. V was pared by 0 bases and J by 3 bases, with 9 bases between. Looked up from germline, CDR1 is SGHAT and CDR2 is FQNNGV. CDR3 in amino acids: CASSLDSSGYNEQFF. In DNA, the CDR3 is TGTGCCAGCAGCTTAGATTCCAGCGGCTACAATGAGCAGTTCTTC.

The rearrangement links TRBV20-1 to TRBJ1-1; a weak D match, TRBD1 (6 bases). The CDR3 spans 13 residues. Looked up from germline, CDR1 is DFQATT and CDR2 is SNEGSKA (reference sequence). V gave up 5 bases and J gave up 3 bases, with 13 bases separating them. CDR3 DNA: TGCAGTGCTCCGGGGGCCCTGGACACTGAAGCTTTCTTT. This codes for CSAPGALDTEAFF.

Ten or more counts support this clonotype. This sequence joins TRBV20-1 and TRBJ2-7; possibly TRBD1 for D (5 bases). Germline-derived CDR1 and CDR2 are DFQATT and SNEGSKA (reference sequence). The CDR3 totals 14 residues. V dropped 2 bases and J dropped 2 bases, with 13 bases sitting between them. The CDR3 spells CSARSQGTAYEQYF. In DNA form, the CDR3 reads TGCAGTGCTAGATCCCAGGGCACTGCCTACGAGCAGTACTTC.

This clonotype was recorded at least ten times. The chain links TRBV6-1 to TRBJ1-1, with 10 bases aligning to TRBD1. Germline V gene data show CDR1 as MNHNS and CDR2 as SASEGT. CDR3 length equals 14 residues. Trimming cost V 6 bases and J 5 bases; bases outside gene matches: 6. The CDR3 DNA reads as TGTGCCAGCAGGACAGGGGGCAGGGATACTGAAGCTTTCTTT. This gives the protein CASRTGGRDTEAFF.

In this sample, this clonotype turned up many times. The J gene is TRBJ1-1, the V gene TRBV12-3 or TRBV12-4; 7 bases are shared with TRBD1. CDR3 length: 15 amino acids. V trimming: 7 bases; J trimming: 4 bases; junction bases outside the gene matches: 12. For the CDR3, the DNA is TGTGCCAGCACGCTGCCGAGGGGGCGTAGCACTGAAGCTTTCTTT. This translates into CASTLPRGRSTEAFF.

The table lists this clonotype with a few counts. This chain links TRBV29-1 with TRBJ2-7, with a possible D match to TRBD1 (5 bases). CDR3 length: 13 residues. Germline CDR1 and CDR2: SQVTM and ANQGSEA. The CDR3 DNA sequence: TGCAGTGTGCGTGAAGGGGCCTCCTACGAGCAGTACTTC. It encodes CSVREGASYEQYF.

This clonotype was observed many times. The chain has TRBV10-3 and TRBJ2-3; TRBD1 might be the D (5 bases). This CDR3 has 13 residues. V was cut by 6 bases and J by 1 base, with 8 bases left in between. The germline V gene encodes CDR1 ENHRY and CDR2 SYGVKD. In nucleotides, the CDR3 is TGTGCCATCAGACCGACAGGCACAGATACGCAGTATTTT. The encoded protein is CAIRPTGTDTQYF.

The rearrangement links TRBV29-1 to TRBJ2-2, with D uncertain. The CDR3 is 12 amino acids. Germline CDR1 is SQVTM and CDR2 is ANQGSEA. Trimming took 4 bases from V and 6 from J, leaving 9 bases between them. DNA of the CDR3: TGCAGCGTTGTGGACGGTCCCGGGGAGCTGTTTTTT. Translating it yields CSVVDGPGELFF.

This clonotype came up a few times. The rearrangement uses TRBV29-1 and TRBJ2-7; perhaps TRBD1 as D (5 bases). Germline V gene sequence: CDR1 SQVTM, CDR2 ANQGSEA. Trimming removed 3 bases at V and 4 bases at J, with 16 bases between. CDR3 length equals 14 residues. For the CDR3, the DNA is TGCAGCGTTGAGGGGCAGGGCAAGCTTTACGAGCAGTACTTC. Protein product: CSVEGQGKLYEQYF.

This chain links TRBV7-9 with TRBJ1-2; D is possibly TRBD1 (5 bases). Trimming removed 4 bases from V and 7 bases from J, with 16 bases in between. Germline V lookup: CDR1 SEHNR, CDR2 FQNEAQ (reference sequence). This CDR3 region has 14 residues. CDR3: CASSYTGTAGGYTF. The CDR3, as DNA: TGTGCCAGCAGCTATACCGGGACGGCGGGTGGCTACACCTTC.

The V gene is TRBV5-1, the J gene TRBJ2-5; D is undetermined. Per germline, CDR1 SGHRS and CDR2 YFSETQ. This CDR3 comprises 14 residues. V shed 2 bases and J shed 5 bases, with 13 bases lying between them. The CDR3 region is CASSLATPPETQYF. In DNA, the CDR3 is TGCGCCAGCAGCTTAGCCACTCCACCGGAGACCCAGTACTTC.

This clonotype was seen a few times. The gene calls are TRBV7-2 and TRBJ1-1; 8 bases agree with TRBD1. The CDR3 runs to 15 residues. Germline CDR1 is SGHTA and CDR2 is FQGNSA. Trimming removed 4 bases from V and 5 bases from J; junction bases left unmatched: 9. Here the CDR3 reads CASSSPHRGETEAFF. The DNA of the CDR3 is TGTGCCAGCAGCTCCCCGCACAGGGGGGAAACTGAAGCTTTCTTT.

This clonotype was picked up a small number of times. This sequence joins TRBV18 and TRBJ2-3; the D gene is possibly TRBD1 (6 bases). In germline, CDR1 is KGHSH, CDR2 LQKENI. Deletions cut 3 bases from V and 3 bases from J, with 13 bases between. The CDR3 runs 15 residues. CDR3 protein: CASSPQGRGTDTQYF. CDR3 DNA sequence: TGTGCCAGCTCACCCCAGGGAAGGGGGACAGATACGCAGTATTTT.

Many counts were recorded for this clonotype. The chain is built from TRBV12-3 or TRBV12-4 and TRBJ1-2; weak D call: TRBD1 (5 bases). V lost 6 bases and J lost 0, with 8 bases in between. The CDR3 is made up of 13 amino acids. The CDR3 DNA follows: TGTGCCAGCAGACCGACAGCTAACTATGGCTACACCTTC. Protein sequence: CASRPTANYGYTF.

The CDR3 region is CASSLVTGTEQYF. CDR3 nucleotide sequence: TGTGCCAGCAGCTTAGTGACAGGGACCGAGCAGTACTTC. The gene calls are TRBV7-9 and TRBJ2-7, with 7 bases aligning to TRBD1. From germline, CDR1 is SEHNR and CDR2 FQNEAQ (reference sequence). After removal of 1 base from V and 6 bases from J, the junction contained 3 bases not matched to a gene. The CDR3 loop spans 13 amino acids. The variable domain in full, with the rest retrieved from reference TRBV7-9 and TRBJ2-7, is DTGVSQNPRHKITKRGQNVTFRCDPISEHNRLYWYRQTLGQGPEFLTYFQNEAQLEKSRLLSDRFSAERPKGSFSTLEIQRTEQGDSAMYLCASSLVTGTEQYFGPGTRLTVT.

The table lists this clonotype with a few counts. The chain couples TRBV6-2 or TRBV6-3 to TRBJ2-2, with D tentatively TRBD1 (5 bases). This CDR3 has 16 amino acids. V dropped 2 bases and J dropped 6 bases, with 16 bases sitting between them. CDR1 and CDR2 (germline): MNHEY, SVGEGT. The CDR3 sequence: CASSYGRTLFAGELFF. CDR3 in DNA: TGTGCCAGCAGTTACGGCCGGACATTATTTGCCGGGGAGCTGTTTTTT.